This T cell receptor (beta chain) was found in a study of OX40 agonist ivuxolimab in advanced cancers. About the investigation overall: The costimulatory receptor OX40 (CD134) was targeted by ivuxolimab, a fully human IgG2 agonistic monoclonal antibody. Intravenous ivuxolimab was administered to patients every 2 weeks at six dose levels: 0.01, 0.1, 0.3, 1.5, 3 and 10 mg/kg. Of the roughly 54 dose-escalation patients, hepatocellular carcinoma was present in 19, melanoma in roughly 15, renal cell carcinoma in 9 and head and neck cancer in 9. In the dose-escalation cohort, about four fifths of patients were male, and the mean age was around 65 years with a range of roughly 23 to 79. Prior anti-PD-1, anti-PD-L1 or anti-CTLA-4 therapy was permitted, and 40% of dose-escalation patients had received checkpoint inhibitors. Partial responses occurred in three dose-escalation patients: two with cutaneous melanoma and one with hepatocellular carcinoma. Peripheral TCRbeta sequencing aimed to test whether ivuxolimab altered TCR sequence diversity and caused clonal T-cell expansion. The paper covers the monotherapy dose-escalation part of the phase I ivuxolimab trial, which included N of about 56 patients. Points the paper makes about the study in general: After ivuxolimab, more expanded clones were found on average in CD8+ T cells than in CD4+ T cells. In the 0.1-3.0 mg/kg groups, partial responders had among the lowest normalized peripheral clonal expansion, particularly in CD8+ T cells. Low levels of normalized T-cell clonal expansion were also shown by some nonresponding patients. Clonal expansion of both CD4+ and CD8+ blood T cells was observed from baseline to week 6 at doses 0.1 to 3.0 mg/kg. Which antigens the clonally expanded peripheral T cells were specific for was not determined.

Patients with a history of autoimmune disease or receiving systemic immunosuppression were excluded from the trial. Peripheral blood for TCR sequencing was collected from all dose cohorts at baseline, on cycle 4 day 1, and on cycle 7 day 1. The samples were drawn from a first-in-human, open-label, multicenter phase I dose-escalation trial of ivuxolimab. Adults with locally advanced or metastatic head and neck squamous cell, hepatocellular, melanoma or renal cell carcinoma were enrolled in the trial. CD4+ and CD8+ T cells were sorted separately from peripheral blood before TCR sequencing. To sequence the TCRbeta CDR3 region, genomic DNA was isolated from the sorted cells. TCRbeta CDR3 regions were sequenced using the immunoSEQ Assay. Entries here come from immuneACCESS through TCRdb and include only in-frame sequences with V and J called. Some clones fail to appear in such tables; in the studies checked, an unresolved V gene covers under half of the shortfall, and the cause of the remainder is unknown. The sample contains 13,000 to 15,000 clones, 70% to 80% of them found a single time. The top ten constitute roughly 34% of the sample.

V drops 11 bases and J drops 9 bases, leaving 8 bases in between. CDR1 and CDR2, looked up from the germline V gene, are MDHEN and SYDVKM. The CDR3 covers 10 residues, taking in both the cysteine and the phenylalanine. Only the CDR3 portion is preserved as DNA: 30 bases, with reading frame beginning at the first base. A note on this clone: Its antigen target is currently unknown. One base away there is no much larger clone; base qualities are not given.

The rearrangement combines TRBV28 with TRBJ1-6; no confident D gene assignment can be made. The input for sequencing was CD4+ or CD8+ T cells sorted from blood, taken in a trial of the OX40 agonist ivuxolimab. The source of this sequence is an adult with an advanced solid tumor such as melanoma, head and neck, liver or kidney cancer. The nucleotide sequence is given as TGTGCCGCCGGCTCTTCACCCCTCCACTTT. This codes for CAAGSSPLHF.